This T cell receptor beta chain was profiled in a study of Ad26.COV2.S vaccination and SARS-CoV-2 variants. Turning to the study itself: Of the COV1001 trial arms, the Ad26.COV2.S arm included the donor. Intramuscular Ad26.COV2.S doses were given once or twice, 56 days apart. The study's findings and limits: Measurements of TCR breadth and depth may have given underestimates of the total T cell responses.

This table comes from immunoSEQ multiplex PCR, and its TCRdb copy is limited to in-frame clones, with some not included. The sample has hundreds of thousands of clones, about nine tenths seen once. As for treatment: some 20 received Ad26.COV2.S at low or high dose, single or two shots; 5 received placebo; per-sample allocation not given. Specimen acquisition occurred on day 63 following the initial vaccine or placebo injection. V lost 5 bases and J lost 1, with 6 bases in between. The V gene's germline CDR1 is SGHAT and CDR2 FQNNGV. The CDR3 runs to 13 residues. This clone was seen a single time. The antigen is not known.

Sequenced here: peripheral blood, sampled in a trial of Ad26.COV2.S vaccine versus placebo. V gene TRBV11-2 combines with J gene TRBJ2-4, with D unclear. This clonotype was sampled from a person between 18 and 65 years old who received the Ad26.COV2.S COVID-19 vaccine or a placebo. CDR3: CASSAGAKNIQYF. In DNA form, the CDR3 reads TGTGCCAGCAGCGCCGGGGCCAAAAACATTCAGTACTTC.